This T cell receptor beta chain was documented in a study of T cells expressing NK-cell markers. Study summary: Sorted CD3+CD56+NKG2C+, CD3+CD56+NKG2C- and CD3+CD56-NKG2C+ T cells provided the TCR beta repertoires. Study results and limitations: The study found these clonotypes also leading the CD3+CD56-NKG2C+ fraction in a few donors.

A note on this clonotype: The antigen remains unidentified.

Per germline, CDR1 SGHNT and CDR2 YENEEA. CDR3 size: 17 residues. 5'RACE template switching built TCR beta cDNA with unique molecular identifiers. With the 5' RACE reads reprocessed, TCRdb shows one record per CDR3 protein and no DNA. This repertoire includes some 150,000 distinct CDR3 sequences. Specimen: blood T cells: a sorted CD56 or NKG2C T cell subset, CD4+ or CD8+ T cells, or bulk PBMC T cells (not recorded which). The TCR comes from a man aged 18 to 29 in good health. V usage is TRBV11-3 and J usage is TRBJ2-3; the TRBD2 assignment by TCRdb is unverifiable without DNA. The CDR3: CASSSEPRAENTDTQYF.